This T cell receptor (beta chain) was identified in a study of control samples from healthy donors and cancer patients. The assay was immunoSEQ multiplex PCR, and TCRdb's table has in-frame clones only and misses some. The sample comprises around 97,000 clones, 75% to 90% of which are singletons, and under 20% rests with the top ten. Germline V gene lookup returns CDR1 MNHEY and CDR2 SVGAGI. The V gene lost 7 bases and the J gene lost 4 bases, with 12 bases spanning the gap. The CDR3 totals 13 residues. The source of this sequence is a man aged 60-69 years with lung cancer. The source material was PBMCs. V usage is TRBV6-5 and J usage is TRBJ2-3; possibly TRBD2 for D (6 bases). The CDR3 reads CASKGGLADTQYF. The DNA of the CDR3 is TGTGCCAGCAAGGGAGGCCTCGCAGATACGCAGTATTTT.